Presented here are 3 T cell receptor beta chains from one specimen sequenced in a study of technical replicates of blood from four donors. Only in-frame clones appear in the TCRdb table, and some are missing; sequencing was by immunoSEQ multiplex PCR. This sample has about 60,000 clones, with roughly 92% found just once. The sample consisted of PBMCs. The source is a human donor in good health. Some clones in this sample may be carry-over from other donors' samples.

V and J are TRBV5-8 and TRBJ2-3, with D uncertain. V lost 0 bases and J 6 bases, leaving 8 bases between the germline ends. This CDR3 region has 13 residues. Germline V gene lookup returns CDR1 SGHTS and CDR2 YDEGEE. The CDR3, as DNA: TGTGCCAGCAGCTTGGCCCCCGGGGATACGCAGTATTTT. Encoded protein: CASSLAPGDTQYF.

The gene calls are TRBV7-9 and TRBJ2-5, with unresolved D. V was pared by 3 bases and J by 0 bases, with 8 bases between. This CDR3 comprises 14 residues. CDR1 is SEHNR and CDR2 is FQNEAQ in the germline V gene (reference sequence). CDR3 DNA sequence: TGTGCCAGCAGCTTCCCGAACAACCAAGAGACCCAGTACTTC. It is translated as CASSFPNNQETQYF.

The rearrangement joins TRBV4-1 to TRBJ2-2; 7 nucleotides match TRBD1. Germline loops: CDR1 MGHRA, CDR2 YSYEKL. Trimming removed 3 bases from V and 6 bases from J; junction bases left unmatched: 13. The CDR3 contains 17 residues. The CDR3 DNA is TGCGCCAGCAGCCAGGGCCCCCTAGACAGGGTAGCCGGGGAGCTGTTTTTT. This sequence encodes CASSQGPLDRVAGELFF.